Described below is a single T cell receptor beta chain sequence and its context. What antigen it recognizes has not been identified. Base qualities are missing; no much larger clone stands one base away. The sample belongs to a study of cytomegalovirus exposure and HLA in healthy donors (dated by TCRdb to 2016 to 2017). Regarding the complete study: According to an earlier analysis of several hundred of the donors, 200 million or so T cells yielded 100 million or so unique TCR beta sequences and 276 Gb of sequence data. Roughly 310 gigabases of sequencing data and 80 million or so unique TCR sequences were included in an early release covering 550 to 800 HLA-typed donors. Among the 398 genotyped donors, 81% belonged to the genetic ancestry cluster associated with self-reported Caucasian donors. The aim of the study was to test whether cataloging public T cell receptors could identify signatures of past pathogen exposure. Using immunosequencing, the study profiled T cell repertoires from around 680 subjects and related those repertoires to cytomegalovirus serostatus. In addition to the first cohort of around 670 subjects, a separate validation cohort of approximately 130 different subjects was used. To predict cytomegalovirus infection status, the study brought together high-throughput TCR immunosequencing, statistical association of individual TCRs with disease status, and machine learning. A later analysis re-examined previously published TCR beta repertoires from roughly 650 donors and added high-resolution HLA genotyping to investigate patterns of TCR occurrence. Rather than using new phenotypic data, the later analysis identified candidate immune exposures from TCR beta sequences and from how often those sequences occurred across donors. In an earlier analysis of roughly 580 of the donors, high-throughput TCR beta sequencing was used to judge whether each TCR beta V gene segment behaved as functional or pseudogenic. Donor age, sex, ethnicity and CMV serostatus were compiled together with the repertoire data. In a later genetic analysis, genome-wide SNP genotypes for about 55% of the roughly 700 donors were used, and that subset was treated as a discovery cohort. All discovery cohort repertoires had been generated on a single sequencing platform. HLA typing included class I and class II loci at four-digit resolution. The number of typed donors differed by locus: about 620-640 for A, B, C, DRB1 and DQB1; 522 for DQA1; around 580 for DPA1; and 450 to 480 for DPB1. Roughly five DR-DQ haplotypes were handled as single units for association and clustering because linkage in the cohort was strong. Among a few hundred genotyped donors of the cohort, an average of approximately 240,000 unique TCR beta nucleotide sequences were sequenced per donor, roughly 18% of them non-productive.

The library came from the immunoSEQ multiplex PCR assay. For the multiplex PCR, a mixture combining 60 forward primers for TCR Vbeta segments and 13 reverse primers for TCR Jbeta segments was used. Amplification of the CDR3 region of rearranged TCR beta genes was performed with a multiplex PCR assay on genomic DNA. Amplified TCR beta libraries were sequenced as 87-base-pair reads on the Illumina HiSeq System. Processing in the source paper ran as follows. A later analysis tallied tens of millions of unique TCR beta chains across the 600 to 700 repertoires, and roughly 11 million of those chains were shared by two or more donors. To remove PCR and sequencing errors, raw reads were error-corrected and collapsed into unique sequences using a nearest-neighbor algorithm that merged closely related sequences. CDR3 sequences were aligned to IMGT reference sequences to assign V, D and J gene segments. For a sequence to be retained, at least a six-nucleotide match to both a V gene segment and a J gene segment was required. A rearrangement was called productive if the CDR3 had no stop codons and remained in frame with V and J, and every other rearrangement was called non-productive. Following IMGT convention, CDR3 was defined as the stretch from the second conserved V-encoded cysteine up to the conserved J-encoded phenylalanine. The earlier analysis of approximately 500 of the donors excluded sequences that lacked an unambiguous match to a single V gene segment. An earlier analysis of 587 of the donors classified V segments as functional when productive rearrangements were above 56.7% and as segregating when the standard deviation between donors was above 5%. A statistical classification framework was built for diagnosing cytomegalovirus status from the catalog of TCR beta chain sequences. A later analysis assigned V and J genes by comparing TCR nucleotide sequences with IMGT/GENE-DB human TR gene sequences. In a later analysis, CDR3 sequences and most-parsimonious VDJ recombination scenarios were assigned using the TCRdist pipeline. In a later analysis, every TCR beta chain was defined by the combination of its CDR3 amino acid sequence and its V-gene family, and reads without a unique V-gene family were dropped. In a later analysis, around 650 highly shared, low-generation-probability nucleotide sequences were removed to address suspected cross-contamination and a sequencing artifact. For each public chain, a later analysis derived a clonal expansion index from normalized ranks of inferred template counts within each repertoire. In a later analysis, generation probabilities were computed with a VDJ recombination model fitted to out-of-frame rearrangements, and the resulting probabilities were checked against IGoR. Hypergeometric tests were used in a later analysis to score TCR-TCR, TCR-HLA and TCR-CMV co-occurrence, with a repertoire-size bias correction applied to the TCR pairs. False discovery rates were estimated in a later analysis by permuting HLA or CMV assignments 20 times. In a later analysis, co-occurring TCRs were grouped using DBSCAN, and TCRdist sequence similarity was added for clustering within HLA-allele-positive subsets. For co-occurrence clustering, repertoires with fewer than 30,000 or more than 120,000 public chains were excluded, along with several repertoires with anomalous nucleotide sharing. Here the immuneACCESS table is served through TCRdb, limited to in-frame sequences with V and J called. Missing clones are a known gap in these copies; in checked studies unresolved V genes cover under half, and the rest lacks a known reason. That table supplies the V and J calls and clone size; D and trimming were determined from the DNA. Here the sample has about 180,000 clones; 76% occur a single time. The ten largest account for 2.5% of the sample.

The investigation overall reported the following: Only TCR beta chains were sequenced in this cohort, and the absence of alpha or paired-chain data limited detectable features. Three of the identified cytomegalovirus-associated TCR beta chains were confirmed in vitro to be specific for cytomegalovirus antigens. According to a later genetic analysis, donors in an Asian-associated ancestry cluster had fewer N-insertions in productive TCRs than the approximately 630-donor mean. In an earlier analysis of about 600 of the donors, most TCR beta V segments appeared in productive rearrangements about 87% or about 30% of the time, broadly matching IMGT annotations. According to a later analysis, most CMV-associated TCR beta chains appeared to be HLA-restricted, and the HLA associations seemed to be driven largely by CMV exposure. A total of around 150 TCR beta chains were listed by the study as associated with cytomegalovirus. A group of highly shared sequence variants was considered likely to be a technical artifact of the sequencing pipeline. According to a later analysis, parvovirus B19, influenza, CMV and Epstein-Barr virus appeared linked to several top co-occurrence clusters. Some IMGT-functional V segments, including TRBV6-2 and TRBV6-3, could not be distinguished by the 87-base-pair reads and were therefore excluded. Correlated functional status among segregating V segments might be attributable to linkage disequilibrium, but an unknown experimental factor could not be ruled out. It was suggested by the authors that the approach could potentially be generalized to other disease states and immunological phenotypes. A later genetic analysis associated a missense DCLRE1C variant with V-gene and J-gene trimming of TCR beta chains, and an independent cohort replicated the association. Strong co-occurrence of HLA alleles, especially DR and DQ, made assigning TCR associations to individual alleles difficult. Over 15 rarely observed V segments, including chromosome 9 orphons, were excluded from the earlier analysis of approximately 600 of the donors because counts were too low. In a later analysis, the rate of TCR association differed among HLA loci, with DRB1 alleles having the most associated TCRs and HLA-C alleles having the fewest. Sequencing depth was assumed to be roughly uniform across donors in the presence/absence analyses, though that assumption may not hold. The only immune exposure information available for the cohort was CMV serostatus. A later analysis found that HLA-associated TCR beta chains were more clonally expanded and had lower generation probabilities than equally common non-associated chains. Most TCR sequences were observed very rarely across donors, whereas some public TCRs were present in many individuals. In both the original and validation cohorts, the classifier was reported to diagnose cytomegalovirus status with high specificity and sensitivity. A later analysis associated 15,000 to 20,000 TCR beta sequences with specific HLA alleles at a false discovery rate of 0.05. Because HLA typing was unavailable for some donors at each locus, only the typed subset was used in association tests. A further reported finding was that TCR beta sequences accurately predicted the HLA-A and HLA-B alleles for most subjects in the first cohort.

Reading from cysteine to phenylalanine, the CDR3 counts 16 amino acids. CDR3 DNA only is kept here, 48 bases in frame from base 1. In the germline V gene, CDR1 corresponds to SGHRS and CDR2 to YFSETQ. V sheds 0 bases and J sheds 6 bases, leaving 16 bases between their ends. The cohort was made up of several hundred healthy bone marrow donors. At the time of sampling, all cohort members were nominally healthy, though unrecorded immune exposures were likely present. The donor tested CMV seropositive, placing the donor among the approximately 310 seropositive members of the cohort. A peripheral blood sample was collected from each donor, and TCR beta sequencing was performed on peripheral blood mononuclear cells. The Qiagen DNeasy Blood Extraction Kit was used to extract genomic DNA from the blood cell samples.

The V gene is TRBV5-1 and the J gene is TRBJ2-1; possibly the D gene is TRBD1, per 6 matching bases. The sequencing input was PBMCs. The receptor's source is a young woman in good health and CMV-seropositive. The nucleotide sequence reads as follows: TGCGCCAGCAGCTTGGAAGGGCAGGGGTCGTTCAATGAGCAGTTCTTC. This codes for CASSLEGQGSFNEQFF.